The T cell receptor beta chain under discussion was sequenced for a study of long-term antiretroviral therapy in people with HIV. immunoSEQ v3.0 was run at survey level. Sequenced by immunoSEQ multiplex PCR; TCRdb stores in-frame clones only, minus some. The table has 14,000 or so clones, about 84% seen once; the top ten hold more than 15%. CDR1 is MDHEN, CDR2 SYDVKM, per germline. V lost 6 bases to trimming and J lost 2 bases; unmatched junction nucleotides: 10. This CDR3 region has 16 residues. This chain links TRBV28 with TRBJ2-7; 10 nucleotides agree with TRBD1. The source is a woman in her 40s with HIV. This sample comprised unsorted PBMCs, obtained 1.8 years before starting antiretroviral therapy. The CDR3 here is CASRPGTGVSAYEQYF. DNA for the CDR3: TGTGCCAGCAGACCTGGGACAGGGGTTTCTGCCTACGAGCAGTACTTC.